This TCR beta chain derives from a study of blood T cell repertoires in COVID-19. In the study overall: Samples representing acute and convalescent COVID-19 were sourced from the United States, Italy and Spain.

Method: immunoSEQ multiplex PCR; TCRdb's copy keeps in-frame clones and lacks some. Altogether roughly 350,000 clones are present, about 85% being singletons, with the ten largest covering approximately 3.6%. There are 13 residues in the CDR3. J lost 6 bases, V lost 5 bases, and 7 bases had no gene match. Germline CDR1 MDHEN, CDR2 SYDVKM. This rearrangement joins TRBV28 to TRBJ2-7; TRBD1 matches at 7 bases. Sequencing was carried out using peripheral blood. This TCR came from a woman aged 18-29 years with acute or convalescent COVID-19. The CDR3 coding sequence is TGTGCCAGCAGTAGAGGCGACAGGGTCGAGCAGTACTTC. Protein: CASSRGDRVEQYF.